Below, 3 T cell receptor beta chains from the same sample are listed, as sequenced in a study of graft-versus-host responses after intestinal transplantation. No antigens are known for them. TCRdb keeps only in-frame clones here, not all; method: immunoSEQ multiplex PCR. The top ten clones hold 0.65% to 0.85% of a sample with approximately 90,000 clones, roughly 80% of them seen once. The sequencing used unstimulated CD4+ T cells sorted from spleen or lymph node cells, collected before intestinal transplant. These receptors were collected from a human donor who received an intestinal transplant.

The chain couples TRBV28 to TRBJ2-7; 7 bases are a match to TRBD1. CDR1 is MDHEN, CDR2 SYDVKM, per germline. J gave up 0 bases and V 6 bases, and 8 bases lay outside the gene matches. The CDR3 contains 15 residues. The CDR3 spells CASSSTGPSSYEQYF. DNA of the CDR3: TGTGCCAGCAGCTCGACAGGGCCGAGCTCCTACGAGCAGTACTTC.

The chain links TRBV7-6 to TRBJ2-7, with TRBD2 matching over 9 bases. CDR1 and CDR2 from the germline V gene are SGHVS and FNYEAQ. This CDR3 region has 13 residues. The trim removed 9 bases at V and 7 bases at J, leaving 10 bases unmatched. CDR3: CASKGLAGVEQYF. The CDR3 nucleotides are TGTGCCAGTAAAGGGTTAGCGGGAGTTGAGCAGTACTTC.

This clone was recorded a few times. The J gene is TRBJ2-3, the V gene TRBV2, with D perhaps matching TRBD1 (6 bases). CDR3 length equals 15 residues. The V end lost 2 bases, the J end lost 3 bases, and 12 bases lay between the germline ends. Per the germline V gene, CDR1 is SNHLY and CDR2 is FYNNEI. The CDR3 sequence is CASSETGRVTDTQYF. The CDR3 DNA reads TGTGCCAGCAGTGAAACAGGGCGGGTTACAGATACGCAGTATTTT. Complete variable domain (other parts from reference TRBV2 and TRBJ2-3): EPEVTQTPSHQVTQMGQEVILRCVPISNHLYFYWYRQILGQKVEFLVSFYNNEISEKSEIFDDQFSVERPDGSNFTLKIRSTKLEDSAMYFCASSETGRVTDTQYFGPGTRLTVL.